Listed below are T cell receptor beta chains from one sample, sequenced in a study of T cell repertoires in cytomegalovirus infection. No antigens are known for them. TCRdb ran MiXCR on the reads and lists one entry per CDR3 protein. The top ten hold roughly 20% of the sample, which has around 340,000 distinct CDR3 sequences, roughly 29% seen once. The sequencing used cultured PBMCs, collected from culture after CMV antigen stimulation. Source of these receptors: a human donor in good health (CMV status not recorded). Some clones in this sample may be carry-over from other donors' samples. Each CDR3 is given with its conserved first and last residue. The D gene is left open where the match is weak. Expanded clones get a size class; other rows say once, few or many, or leave the size out.

v_gene: TRBV29-1; d_gene: TRBD1; abundance: NA; j_gene: TRBJ2-1; CDR3aa: CSVRDSGYNEQFF; CDR3nt: TGCAGCGTCCGGGACAGTGGCTACAATGAGCAGTTCTTC
v_gene: TRBV7-3; d_gene: NA; abundance: few; j_gene: TRBJ2-1; CDR3aa: CASSLGVGDEQFF; CDR3nt: TGTGCCAGCAGCTTAGGGGTTGGGGATGAGCAGTTCTTC
v_gene: TRBV7-9; d_gene: NA; abundance: once; j_gene: TRBJ1-1; CDR3aa: CASSHPLEVRAFF; CDR3nt: TGTGCCAGCAGCCACCCCCTCGAGGTGAGAGCTTTCTTT
v_gene: TRBV7-9; d_gene: NA; abundance: NA; j_gene: TRBJ2-1; CDR3aa: CASRREQFF; CDR3nt: TGTGCCAGCAGACGGGAGCAGTTCTTC
v_gene: TRBV28; d_gene: TRBD2; abundance: few; j_gene: TRBJ2-1; CDR3aa: CASRSIGGTSGGHNEQFF; CDR3nt: TGTGCCAGCAGATCTATAGGAGGGACTAGCGGGGGCCACAATGAGCAGTTCTTC
v_gene: TRBV7-8; d_gene: TRBD2; abundance: many; j_gene: TRBJ2-3; CDR3aa: CASIKRGRREGLSDTQYF; CDR3nt: TGTGCCAGCATCAAGAGGGGACGGCGGGAGGGCCTCTCAGATACGCAGTATTTT
v_gene: TRBV7-9; d_gene: NA; abundance: NA; j_gene: TRBJ2-3; CDR3aa: CASTPKRGLDTQYF; CDR3nt: TGTGCCAGCACCCCCAAGAGAGGGTTAGATACGCAGTATTTT
v_gene: TRBV5-6; d_gene: NA; abundance: few; j_gene: TRBJ1-5; CDR3aa: CASSLDGGKFNQPQHF; CDR3nt: TGTGCCAGCAGCTTGGATGGGGGAAAATTCAATCAGCCCCAGCATTTT
v_gene: TRBV7-9; d_gene: NA; abundance: few; j_gene: TRBJ1-1; CDR3aa: CASSPSGGDREAFF; CDR3nt: TGTGCCAGCAGCCCAAGTGGGGGGGATCGTGAAGCTTTCTTT
v_gene: TRBV19; d_gene: NA; abundance: NA; j_gene: TRBJ1-1; CDR3aa: CASSILTAEGPNTEAFF; CDR3nt: TGTGCCAGTAGTATTTTAACGGCCGAGGGTCCGAACACTGAAGCTTTCTTT
v_gene: TRBV15; d_gene: NA; abundance: few; j_gene: TRBJ2-1; CDR3aa: CATSREDYSYNEQFF; CDR3nt: TGTGCCACCAGCAGAGAGGATTACAGCTACAATGAGCAGTTCTTC
v_gene: TRBV29-1; d_gene: TRBD1; abundance: few; j_gene: TRBJ2-7; CDR3aa: CSVYDTGGGYEQYF; CDR3nt: TGCAGCGTCTACGACACAGGGGGCGGGTACGAGCAGTACTTC
v_gene: TRBV7-3; d_gene: TRBD2; abundance: few; j_gene: TRBJ2-1; CDR3aa: CASSSHGGGGSFYNEQFF; CDR3nt: TGTGCCAGCAGCTCCCACGGCGGGGGGGGCTCCTTTTACAATGAGCAGTTCTTC
v_gene: TRBV6-5; d_gene: NA; abundance: few; j_gene: TRBJ1-1; CDR3aa: CASSYRTNTEAFF; CDR3nt: TGTGCCAGCAGTTACCGGACGAACACTGAAGCTTTCTTT
v_gene: TRBV7-4; d_gene: NA; abundance: few; j_gene: TRBJ2-1; CDR3aa: CASSLESLDGDNEQFF; CDR3nt: TGTGCCAGCAGCTTAGAGTCGTTAGACGGGGACAATGAGCAGTTCTTC
v_gene: TRBV20-1; d_gene: TRBD2; abundance: NA; j_gene: TRBJ2-1; CDR3aa: CSARLANEQFF; CDR3nt: TGCAGTGCCAGACTAGCCAATGAGCAGTTCTTC
v_gene: TRBV20-1; d_gene: NA; abundance: few; j_gene: TRBJ1-6; CDR3aa: CSARDSRAVGSPLHF; CDR3nt: TGCAGTGCTAGAGATTCCAGGGCTGTTGGTTCACCCCTCCACTTT
v_gene: TRBV10-3; d_gene: NA; abundance: NA; j_gene: TRBJ2-2; CDR3aa: CAISESTGDSNTGELFF; CDR3nt: TGTGCCATCAGTGAGTCGACGGGGGACTCGAACACCGGGGAGCTGTTTTTT
v_gene: TRBV7-9; d_gene: NA; abundance: many; j_gene: TRBJ1-2; CDR3aa: CASSLVPGDNGYTF; CDR3nt: TGTGCCAGCAGCTTAGTCCCAGGGGATAATGGCTACACCTTC
v_gene: TRBV6-2/TRBV6-3; d_gene: TRBD2; abundance: NA; j_gene: TRBJ2-2; CDR3aa: CASSSGGVNTGELFF; CDR3nt: TGTGCCAGCAGTTCGGGGGGGGTGAACACCGGGGAGCTGTTTTTT
v_gene: TRBV30; d_gene: NA; abundance: few; j_gene: TRBJ1-4; CDR3aa: CAWSVQSNEKLFF; CDR3nt: TGTGCCTGGAGTGTACAGAGTAATGAAAAACTGTTTTTT
v_gene: TRBV7-9; d_gene: NA; abundance: NA; j_gene: TRBJ2-1; CDR3aa: CASSPTSWFWFF; CDR3nt: TGTGCCAGCAGCCCGACTAGTTGGTTTTGGTTCTTC
v_gene: TRBV20-1; d_gene: NA; abundance: NA; j_gene: TRBJ1-1; CDR3aa: CSARTSGLMNTEAFF; CDR3nt: TGCAGTGCTAGAACCTCGGGTCTCATGAACACTGAAGCTTTCTTT
v_gene: TRBV19; d_gene: NA; abundance: NA; j_gene: TRBJ2-4; CDR3aa: CASSARQTFLGKNIQYF; CDR3nt: TGTGCCAGTAGTGCTCGACAGACTTTCTTGGGCAAAAACATTCAGTACTTC
v_gene: TRBV11-3; d_gene: NA; abundance: few; j_gene: TRBJ2-5; CDR3aa: CASSNGLQETQYF; CDR3nt: TGTGCCAGCAGCAACGGACTCCAAGAGACCCAGTACTTC
v_gene: TRBV28; d_gene: NA; abundance: medium-sized; j_gene: TRBJ1-1; CDR3aa: CASSLELLRGWTEAFF; CDR3nt: TGTGCCAGCAGTTTGGAGTTGCTCCGGGGATGGACTGAAGCTTTCTTT
v_gene: TRBV7-8; d_gene: NA; abundance: NA; j_gene: TRBJ1-1; CDR3aa: CASSFRRATEAFF; CDR3nt: TGTGCCAGCTCTTTTCGACGGGCCACTGAAGCTTTCTTT
v_gene: TRBV12-5; d_gene: NA; abundance: NA; j_gene: TRBJ1-1; CDR3aa: CASGLSREAFF; CDR3nt: TGTGCTAGTGGTTTAAGTCGGGAAGCTTTCTTT
v_gene: TRBV2; d_gene: NA; abundance: NA; j_gene: TRBJ2-1; CDR3aa: CATTGQSSYNEQFF; CDR3nt: TGTGCCACCACCGGACAGAGCTCCTACAATGAGCAGTTCTTC
v_gene: TRBV28; d_gene: TRBD2; abundance: few; j_gene: TRBJ2-1; CDR3aa: CASSYLAGAQVDNEQFF; CDR3nt: TGTGCCAGCAGTTACCTAGCGGGAGCTCAGGTAGACAATGAGCAGTTCTTC
v_gene: TRBV28; d_gene: NA; abundance: few; j_gene: TRBJ2-7; CDR3aa: CASRGPHEQYF; CDR3nt: TGTGCCAGCAGAGGACCCCACGAGCAGTACTTC
v_gene: TRBV5-1; d_gene: NA; abundance: few; j_gene: TRBJ2-3; CDR3aa: CASSLFGWGADTQYF; CDR3nt: TGCGCCAGCAGCTTGTTCGGGTGGGGTGCAGATACGCAGTATTTT
v_gene: TRBV15; d_gene: NA; abundance: few; j_gene: TRBJ1-2; CDR3aa: CATSRVPDANGYTF; CDR3nt: TGTGCCACCAGCAGAGTCCCGGATGCTAATGGCTACACCTTC
v_gene: TRBV6-1; d_gene: NA; abundance: few; j_gene: TRBJ2-5; CDR3aa: CASSETGGQETQYF; CDR3nt: TGTGCCAGCAGTGAAACAGGAGGACAAGAGACCCAGTACTTC
v_gene: TRBV10-3; d_gene: NA; abundance: few; j_gene: TRBJ1-5; CDR3aa: CAISVDDQPQHF; CDR3nt: TGTGCCATCAGTGTCGACGATCAGCCCCAGCATTTT
v_gene: TRBV7-9; d_gene: TRBD2; abundance: NA; j_gene: TRBJ2-7; CDR3aa: CASSLTSGVTYEQYF; CDR3nt: TGTGCCAGCAGCTTGACTAGCGGGGTTACCTACGAGCAGTACTTC
v_gene: TRBV4-1; d_gene: NA; abundance: NA; j_gene: TRBJ1-2; CDR3aa: CASSQETLVRLRPNYGYTF; CDR3nt: TGCGCCAGCAGCCAAGAAACCCTTGTCAGGCTCCGACCTAACTATGGCTACACCTTC
v_gene: TRBV19; d_gene: TRBD2; abundance: NA; j_gene: TRBJ2-1; CDR3aa: CASSIGGLAGGWSYNEQFF; CDR3nt: TGTGCCAGTAGTATCGGGGGACTAGCGGGGGGATGGTCCTACAATGAGCAGTTCTTC
v_gene: TRBV13; d_gene: NA; abundance: NA; j_gene: TRBJ2-1; CDR3aa: CASSSSPRDPMLFF; CDR3nt: TGTGCCAGCAGCTCCTCTCCTCGGGATCCTATGCTGTTCTTC
v_gene: TRBV27; d_gene: NA; abundance: few; j_gene: TRBJ1-1; CDR3aa: CASSAGGGAFF; CDR3nt: TGTGCCAGCAGCGCGGGGGGAGGTGCTTTCTTT
v_gene: TRBV2; d_gene: NA; abundance: NA; j_gene: TRBJ1-4; CDR3aa: CASSPAAKLFF; CDR3nt: TGTGCCAGCAGCCCCGCGGCAAAACTGTTTTTT
v_gene: TRBV5-1; d_gene: TRBD2; abundance: few; j_gene: TRBJ2-3; CDR3aa: CASSLVGLAGAAGPDTQYF; CDR3nt: TGCGCCAGCAGCTTGGTGGGACTAGCGGGGGCCGCGGGCCCAGATACGCAGTATTTT
v_gene: TRBV24-1; d_gene: TRBD1; abundance: NA; j_gene: TRBJ2-1; CDR3aa: CATSGLPRGMLGNEQFF; CDR3nt: TGTGCCACCAGTGGCCTCCCCAGGGGGATGTTGGGCAATGAGCAGTTCTTC
v_gene: TRBV7-9; d_gene: NA; abundance: NA; j_gene: TRBJ2-3; CDR3aa: CASSFFGDTQYF; CDR3nt: TGTGCCAGCAGCTTTTTCGGTGATACGCAGTATTTT
v_gene: TRBV10-3; d_gene: NA; abundance: NA; j_gene: TRBJ1-4; CDR3aa: CAISESGAHAGEKLFF; CDR3nt: TGTGCCATCAGTGAGTCGGGAGCTCACGCAGGGGAAAAACTGTTTTTT
v_gene: TRBV7-9; d_gene: NA; abundance: once; j_gene: TRBJ1-5; CDR3aa: CASSLSQGANQPQHF; CDR3nt: TGTGCCAGCAGCTTATCCCAGGGCGCTAATCAGCCCCAGCATTTT
v_gene: TRBV6-6; d_gene: NA; abundance: few; j_gene: TRBJ2-3; CDR3aa: CASSYSRLSDTQYF; CDR3nt: TGTGCCAGCAGTTACTCGCGACTTTCCGATACGCAGTATTTT
v_gene: TRBV2; d_gene: TRBD1; abundance: few; j_gene: TRBJ1-5; CDR3aa: CASSEEGADQPQHF; CDR3nt: TGTGCCAGCAGTGAAGAGGGGGCGGATCAGCCCCAGCATTTT
v_gene: TRBV6-1; d_gene: TRBD1; abundance: few; j_gene: TRBJ2-5; CDR3aa: CASSRRVDREETQYF; CDR3nt: TGTGCCAGCAGCCGACGGGTAGACAGGGAGGAGACCCAGTACTTC